Given below is one TCR beta chain in context. The antigen is unknown. These data come from a study of T cell responses to AZD1222 COVID-19 vaccine. Deletions cut 6 bases from V and 7 bases from J, with 16 bases between. From germline, CDR1 is MNHEY and CDR2 SMNVEV (reference sequence). This CDR3 is 13 amino acids long. Regarding the study as a whole: Baseline antibody screening turned up just a handful of seropositive AZD1222 recipients. Repertoire samples came only from after the peak T cell response.

Profiled with immunoSEQ multiplex PCR; TCRdb holds only in-frame clones, not every one. Counted here are 150,000 or so clones, 91% occurring once; the ten biggest clones make up 1.5% to 2%. Sequencing was performed on peripheral blood, taken on day 0 of AZD1222 vaccination. The chain employs TRBV27 and TRBJ2-7, with D perhaps being TRBD1 or TRBD2 (6 bases each). The clonotype was recovered from an adult in good health. The CDR3 loop reads CASSRGPLGEQYF. The CDR3 nucleotides read TGTGCCAGCAGCCGGGGGCCCTTGGGGGAGCAGTACTTC.